The present T cell receptor (beta chain) was sequenced within a study of T cells expressing NK-cell markers. The overall study: Most of the eight sequenced donors tested HCMV-seropositive; one tested seronegative.

TCRdb re-called the 5' RACE reads and shows each CDR3 protein once, DNA omitted. The sample totals roughly 300,000 distinct CDR3 sequences; its top ten clones hold around 4.3%. The sequencing input was blood T cells: a sorted CD56 or NKG2C T cell subset, CD4+ or CD8+ T cells, or bulk PBMC T cells (not recorded which). The TCR originated in a woman between 18 and 70 years old in good health.

The CDR3 sequence: CSARAPTSGNNEQFF. V usage is TRBV20-1 and J usage is TRBJ2-1; there is no DNA to check the TCRdb D call of TRBD2. The germline V gene has CDR1 DFQATT and CDR2 SNEGSKA (reference sequence). This CDR3 is 15 amino acids long.